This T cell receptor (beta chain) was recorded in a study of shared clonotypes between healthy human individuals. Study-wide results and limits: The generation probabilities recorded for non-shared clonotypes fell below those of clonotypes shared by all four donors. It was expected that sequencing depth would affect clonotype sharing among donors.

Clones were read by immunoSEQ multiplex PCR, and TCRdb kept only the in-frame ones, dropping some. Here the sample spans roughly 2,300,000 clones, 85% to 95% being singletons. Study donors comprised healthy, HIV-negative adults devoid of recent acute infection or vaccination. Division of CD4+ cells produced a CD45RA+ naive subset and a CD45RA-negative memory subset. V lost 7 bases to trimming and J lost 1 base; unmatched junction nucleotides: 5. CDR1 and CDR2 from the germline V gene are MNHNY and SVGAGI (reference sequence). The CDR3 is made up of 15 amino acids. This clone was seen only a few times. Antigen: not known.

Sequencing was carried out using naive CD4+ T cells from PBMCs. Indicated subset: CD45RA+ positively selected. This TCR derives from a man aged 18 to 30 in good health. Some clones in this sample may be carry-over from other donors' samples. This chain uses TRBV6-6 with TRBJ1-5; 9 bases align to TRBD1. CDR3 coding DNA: TGTGCCAGCAACCGACAGGGGGGCAGCAATCAGCCCCAGCATTTT. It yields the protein CASNRQGGSNQPQHF.